This is a list of T cell receptor beta chains from one sample in a study of blood T cell repertoires in COVID-19. Sequencing was performed with immunoSEQ multiplex PCR; in TCRdb, only in-frame clones are kept and a portion is missing. The table records some 150,000 clones, 85% of them present only once. Sequenced material: peripheral blood. These receptors all come from a human donor with acute or convalescent COVID-19. The donor label of this sample is uncertain. CDR3s include the opening cysteine and the closing phenylalanine or tryptophan. The D gene is left open where the match is weak. Only some rows state a clone size, as once, few, many or a class for expanded clones.

v_gene	abundance	j_gene	d_gene	CDR3nt	CDR3aa
TRBV11-2	-	TRBJ1-4	-	TGTGCCAGCAGCTCGGCGGGGTCACCAACTAATGAAAAACTGTTTTTT	CASSSAGSPTNEKLFF
TRBV20-1	-	TRBJ2-1	TRBD2	TGCAGTGCTAGTAAGCTAGCGGGAGGCCATGAGCAGTTCTTC	CSASKLAGGHEQFF
TRBV5-6	-	TRBJ1-2	TRBD1	TGTGCCAGCAGCCGCCGGGACAGGGTAGACTATGGCTACACCTTC	CASSRRDRVDYGYTF
TRBV5-4	-	TRBJ2-5	TRBD1	TGTGCCAGCAGCTCGCAGGGGGCCGGGGAGACCCAGTACTTC	CASSSQGAGETQYF
TRBV2	once	TRBJ1-1	TRBD1	TGTGCCAGCAGTGGGACAGGCACTGAAGCTTTCTTT	CASSGTGTEAFF
TRBV19	-	TRBJ1-5	TRBD1	TGTGCCAGTAGTCCCCGAACCACAGGGGGCTCTCTACATTTT	CASSPRTTGGSLHF
TRBV4-2	-	TRBJ2-5	TRBD1	TGTGCCAGCAGCCGCCCGGGACAGGGAGGTGGTCACCAAGAGACCCAGTACTTC	CASSRPGQGGGHQETQYF
TRBV4-3	-	TRBJ1-3	-	TGCGCCAGCAGCCCCAGCAGCGGGCCTGGAAACACCATATATTTT	CASSPSSGPGNTIYF
TRBV7-2	-	TRBJ2-1	TRBD2	TGTGCCAGCAGCTTAGGAGGTCCTAGCGGGAGGCCCCGGAATGAGCAGTTCTTC	CASSLGGPSGRPRNEQFF
TRBV7-3	few	TRBJ2-6	TRBD2	TGTGCCAGCAGCCCCTCTAGCGGTGAGCTGTCTGGGGCCAACGTCCTGACTTTC	CASSPSSGELSGANVLTF
TRBV4-1	once	TRBJ2-7	TRBD2	TGCGCCAGCAGCCAAGATAGTTTCGGGAGGGGGCAGTACTTC	CASSQDSFGRGQYF
TRBV7-8	-	TRBJ2-1	-	TGTGCCAGCAGCTTAACTTTTCGGGTTAGCTCCTACAATGAGCAGTTCTTC	CASSLTFRVSSYNEQFF
TRBV9	-	TRBJ1-5	-	TGTGCCAGCAGCGTAGGAGGGAGACTCAATCAGCCCCAGCATTTT	CASSVGGRLNQPQHF
TRBV19	-	TRBJ1-2	TRBD1	TGTGCCAGGCCGAGCGGGCCAGGGGGCGCTTCGGTGGCTAACTATGGCTACACCTTC	CARPSGPGGASVANYGYTF
TRBV11-2	-	TRBJ1-6	TRBD1	TGTGCCAGCAGCTCCGGGACAGGGGGCTTGAGGGTCTTATTT	CASSSGTGGLRVLF
TRBV6-5	-	TRBJ1-1	-	TGTGCCAGCAAGATGGGCCGTGAAGCTTTCTTT	CASKMGREAFF
TRBV2	-	TRBJ2-3	-	TGTGCCAGCAGGGGGAGCGGGTCACGCACAGATACGCAGTATTTT	CASRGSGSRTDTQYF
TRBV19	once	TRBJ2-2	-	TGTGCCAGTACCACTGGGGACATCCAGAACACCGGGGAGCTGTTTTTT	CASTTGDIQNTGELFF
TRBV6-2/TRBV6-3	-	TRBJ2-5	TRBD2	TGTGCCAGCAGCCAATGGACTAGCGGGAGCATTGAGACCCAGTACTTC	CASSQWTSGSIETQYF
TRBV5-1	-	TRBJ1-4	-	TGCGCCAGCAGCCCCAGACAGGCCGCCCTTGAAAAACTGTTTTTT	CASSPRQAALEKLFF
TRBV6-5	-	TRBJ2-5	-	TGTGCCAGCAGTTTCAGTTTAGCGGTAGTGCAAGAGACCCAGTACTTC	CASSFSLAVVQETQYF
TRBV4-3	-	TRBJ2-3	TRBD2	TGCGCCAGCAGCCAAGATAGAATAGGGACTAGCGGGTTAGATACGCAGTATTTT	CASSQDRIGTSGLDTQYF
TRBV27	once	TRBJ1-1	TRBD1	TGTGCCAGCAGGGTACAGGGGGCCGGCACTGAAGCTTTCTTT	CASRVQGAGTEAFF
TRBV6-5	-	TRBJ1-2	-	TGTGCCAGCAGCAGACAGGAGTTATATGGCTACACCTTC	CASSRQELYGYTF
TRBV18	-	TRBJ1-3	TRBD1	TGTGCCAGCTCACCACCGGGACAGGGATCGTACACCATATATTTT	CASSPPGQGSYTIYF
TRBV9	-	TRBJ2-2	-	TGTGCCAGCAGTAGAAATACCGGGGAGCTGTTTTTT	CASSRNTGELFF
TRBV28	-	TRBJ2-7	-	TGTGCCAGCAGTGGACTCTACGAGCAGTACTTC	CASSGLYEQYF
TRBV19	-	TRBJ2-3	TRBD1	TGTGCCAGTAGTATCGGACAGGGAAGCACAGATACGCAGTATTTT	CASSIGQGSTDTQYF
TRBV7-5	-	TRBJ1-4	-	TGTGCCAGAAGTCCCCACAAAGACACCGAAAATGAAAAACTGTTTTTT	CARSPHKDTENEKLFF
TRBV6-1	-	TRBJ1-4	-	TGTGCCAGCAGCCGCTCAGTTAATGAAAAACTGTTTTTT	CASSRSVNEKLFF
TRBV19	-	TRBJ1-5	TRBD1	TGTGCCAGTAGTGTCGTACAGGGGGTGGCAAGCAATCAGCCCCAGCATTTT	CASSVVQGVASNQPQHF
TRBV19	few	TRBJ1-2	-	TGTGCCAGTATGGGGCAGGCCTATGGCTACACCTTC	CASMGQAYGYTF
TRBV7-2	-	TRBJ2-7	TRBD2	TGTGCCAGCAGCCGGACTAGCGGGGGGCCCTCCTACGAGCAGTACTTC	CASSRTSGGPSYEQYF
TRBV6-5	-	TRBJ2-3	-	TGTGCCAGCAGTTACTCCGGCACAGATACGCAGTATTTT	CASSYSGTDTQYF
TRBV10-3	-	TRBJ1-2	-	TGTGCCATCAGTGGGAGGATTAACTATGGCTACACCTTC	CAISGRINYGYTF
TRBV5-5	-	TRBJ2-1	-	TGTGCCAGCAGCTTGGCCTGGGAGGGGGCCTACAATGAGCAGTTCTTC	CASSLAWEGAYNEQFF
TRBV7-8	-	TRBJ1-5	-	TGTGCCAGCAGCTTAGGAGGCGCGGGGGGTCAGCCCCAGCATTTT	CASSLGGAGGQPQHF
TRBV3-1/TRBV3-2	-	TRBJ1-6	TRBD1	TGTGCCAGCAGCCATAGGGACAGAAGGAGAAATTCACCCCTCCACTTT	CASSHRDRRRNSPLHF
TRBV3-1/TRBV3-2	-	TRBJ2-6	TRBD1	TGTGCCAGCAGCCAAGATGGGCGGAACCCGGGACAGGGTTTCTCTGGGGCCAACGTCCTGACTTTC	CASSQDGRNPGQGFSGANVLTF
TRBV5-1	-	TRBJ2-3	-	TGCGCCAGCAGCTTCAACACAGATACGCAGTATTTT	CASSFNTDTQYF
TRBV28	-	TRBJ2-2	-	TGTGCCAGCAGTTTACGGGGGGCAACCGGGGAGCTGTTTTTT	CASSLRGATGELFF